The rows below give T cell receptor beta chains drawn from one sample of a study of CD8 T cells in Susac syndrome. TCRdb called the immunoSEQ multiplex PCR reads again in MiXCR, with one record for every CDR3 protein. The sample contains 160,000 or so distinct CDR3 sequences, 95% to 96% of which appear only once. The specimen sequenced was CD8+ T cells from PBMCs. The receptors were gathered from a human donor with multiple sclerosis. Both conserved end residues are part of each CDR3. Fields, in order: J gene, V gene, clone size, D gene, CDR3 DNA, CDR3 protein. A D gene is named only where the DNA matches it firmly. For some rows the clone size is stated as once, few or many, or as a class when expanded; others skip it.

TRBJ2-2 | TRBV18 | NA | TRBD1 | TGTGCCAGCTCACCACCTAAACAGGGGACCGGGGAGCTGTTTTTT | CASSPPKQGTGELFF
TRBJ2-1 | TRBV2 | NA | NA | TGTGCCAACGACGGGCCCCCCTACAATGAGCAGTTCTTC | CANDGPPYNEQFF
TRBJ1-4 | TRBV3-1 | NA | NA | TGTGCCAGCAGCGAGACAGGCAGGTCCCGTGAAAAACTGTTTTTT | CASSETGRSREKLFF
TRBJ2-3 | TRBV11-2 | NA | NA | TGTGCCAGCAGCTCCTTGGGCGGACGGCCCACAGATACGCAGTATTTT | CASSSLGGRPTDTQYF
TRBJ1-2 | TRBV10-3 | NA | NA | TGTGCCATCAGTGATGAAGGAAGGGACTATGGCTACACCTTC | CAISDEGRDYGYTF
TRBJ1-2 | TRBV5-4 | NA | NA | TGTGCCAGCAGCTCGCCCATCGACAGGAATAGAAGCTATGGCTACACCTTC | CASSSPIDRNRSYGYTF
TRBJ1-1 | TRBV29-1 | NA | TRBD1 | TGCAGCGTTTTCGATGGACAGGGGAATACTGAAGCTTTCTTT | CSVFDGQGNTEAFF
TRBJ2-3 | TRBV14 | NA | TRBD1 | TGTGCCAGCAGCCCAGACAGGGTCTCATATACGCAGTATTTT | CASSPDRVSYTQYF
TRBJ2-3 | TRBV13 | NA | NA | TGTGCCAGCAGCTTAGGAGGGTATAAAGATACGCAGTATTTT | CASSLGGYKDTQYF
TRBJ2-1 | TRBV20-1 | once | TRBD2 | TGCAGTGCTAGAGACATAGCGGGGGGGCCTTACAATGAGCAGTTCTTC | CSARDIAGGPYNEQFF
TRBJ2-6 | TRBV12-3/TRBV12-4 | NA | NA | TGTGCCAGCAGTTTCGTTTATTTGACTGGGCAGGACAACGTCCTGACTTTC | CASSFVYLTGQDNVLTF
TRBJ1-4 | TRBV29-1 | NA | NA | TGCAGCGTTGCGTTACCGGGCCTTAATGAAAAACTGTTTTTT | CSVALPGLNEKLFF
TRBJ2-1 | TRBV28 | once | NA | TGTGCCAGCGGGATACGGGAGAATGAGCAGTTCTTC | CASGIRENEQFF
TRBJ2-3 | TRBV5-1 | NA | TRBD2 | TGCGCCAGCAGAAATGGACTAGCGGGAGAGTTGGATACGCAGTATTTT | CASRNGLAGELDTQYF
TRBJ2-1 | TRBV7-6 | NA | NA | TGTGCCAGCAGCTTAAGGGACGGACATTACAATGAGCAGTTCTTC | CASSLRDGHYNEQFF
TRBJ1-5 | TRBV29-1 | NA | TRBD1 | TGCAGCGTGAAGACAGGGGATAGCAATCAGCCCCAGCATTTT | CSVKTGDSNQPQHF
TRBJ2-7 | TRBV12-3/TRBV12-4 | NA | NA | TGTGCCAGCAGTCTAGGGGGACTATACTCCTACGAGCAGTACTTC | CASSLGGLYSYEQYF
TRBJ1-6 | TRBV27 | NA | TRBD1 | TGTGCCAGCAGGGAAAGACAGGGGTTTAATTCACCCCTCCACTTT | CASRERQGFNSPLHF
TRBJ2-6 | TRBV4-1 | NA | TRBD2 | TGCGCCAGCAGCCAACACGCGGCGGGGGGCTCTGGGGCCAACGTCCTGACTTTC | CASSQHAAGGSGANVLTF
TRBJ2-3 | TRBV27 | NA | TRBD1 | TGTGCCAGCAGTTTATCGATGGGAACAGGGGGGTCAACAGATACGCAGTATTTT | CASSLSMGTGGSTDTQYF
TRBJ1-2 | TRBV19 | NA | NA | TGTGCCAGTAGTACCTGGGGTCTGGACTATGGCTACACCTTC | CASSTWGLDYGYTF
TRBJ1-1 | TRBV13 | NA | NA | TGTGCCAGCAGCTACCTTAATGAGGTGATAAACACTGAAGCTTTCTTT | CASSYLNEVINTEAFF
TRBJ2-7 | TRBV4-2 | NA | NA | TGTGCCAGCAGCCAAGTAGGCGGGGCCGAGCAGTACTTC | CASSQVGGAEQYF
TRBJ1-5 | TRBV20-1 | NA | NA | TGCAGTGCTAGAGATGGGGTGGGTCAGCCCCAGCATTTT | CSARDGVGQPQHF
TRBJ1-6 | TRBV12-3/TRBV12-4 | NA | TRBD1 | TGTGCCAGCAGCCTGGGACAGGGAAGGTCACCCCTCCACTTT | CASSLGQGRSPLHF
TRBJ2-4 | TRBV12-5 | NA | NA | TGTGCTAGTGCTGGGGGCGGTTTCATTCAGTACTTC | CASAGGGFIQYF
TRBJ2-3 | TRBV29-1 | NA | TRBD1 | TGCAGCGTTTGTCTTTTGACAGGGCAAAGGGGGACGCAGTATTTT | CSVCLLTGQRGTQYF
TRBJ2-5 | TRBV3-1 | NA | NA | TGTGCCAGCAGCCCTCTCAAGGCCCAAGAGACCCAGTACTTC | CASSPLKAQETQYF
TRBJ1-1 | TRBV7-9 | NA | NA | TGTGCCAGCGGCACCGGGCCCCAGACTGAAGCTTTCTTT | CASGTGPQTEAFF
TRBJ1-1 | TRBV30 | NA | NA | TGTGCCTGGAGAGGCAGGGGGAACACTGAAGCTTTCTTT | CAWRGRGNTEAFF
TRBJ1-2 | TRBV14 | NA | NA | TGTGCCAGCAGCCACCAGAGCTCCTTGGGAGGGCCGAATGATAGCTACACCTTC | CASSHQSSLGGPNDSYTF
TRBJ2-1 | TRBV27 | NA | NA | TGTGCCAGCACCCCAGCGAGCTCCTACAATGAGCAGTTCTTC | CASTPASSYNEQFF
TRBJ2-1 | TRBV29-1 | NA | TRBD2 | TGCAGCGCGCGGGGGAGGGACTACAATGAGCAGTTCTTC | CSARGRDYNEQFF
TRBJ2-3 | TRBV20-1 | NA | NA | TGCAGTGCTAGAGGGCAGGGAGCCAATACGCAGTATTTT | CSARGQGANTQYF
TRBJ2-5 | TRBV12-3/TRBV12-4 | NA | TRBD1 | TGTGCCAGCAGTCAACGACAGGGGGAGACCCAGTACTTC | CASSQRQGETQYF
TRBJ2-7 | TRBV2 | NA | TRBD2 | TGTGCCAGCGGGTCTAGCGGGGACTTACCCTACGAGCAGTACTTC | CASGSSGDLPYEQYF
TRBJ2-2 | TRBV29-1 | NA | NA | TGCAGCGTTGAAGTGGGGGCGGGGACCGGGGAGCTGTTTTTT | CSVEVGAGTGELFF
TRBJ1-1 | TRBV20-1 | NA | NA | TGCAGTGCTAGTACAATGACGAACACTGAAGCTTTCTTT | CSASTMTNTEAFF
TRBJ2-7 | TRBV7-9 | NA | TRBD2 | TGTGCCAGCAGCGAGATGTCGTCCGGACTAGCGGGGGATTACGAGCAGTACTTC | CASSEMSSGLAGDYEQYF
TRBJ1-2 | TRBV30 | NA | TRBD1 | TGTGCCTGGTTGACAGGGTCGGGCTATGGCTACACCTTC | CAWLTGSGYGYTF
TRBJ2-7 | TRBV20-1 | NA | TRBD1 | TGCAGTGCTAGAGCCTGGGGGAGGGACAGGGGCGAGCAGTACTTC | CSARAWGRDRGEQYF
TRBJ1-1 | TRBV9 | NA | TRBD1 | TGTGCCAGCAGCTCCGGACAGGGTTATACTGAAGCTTTCTTT | CASSSGQGYTEAFF
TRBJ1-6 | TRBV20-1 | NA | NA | TGCAGTGCTAGAGACCGGGATTGGTCACCCCTCCACTTT | CSARDRDWSPLHF
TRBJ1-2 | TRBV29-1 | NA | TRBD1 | TGCAGCGCCGAGGGGACAGGGGTCTTCAGTGGCTACACCTTC | CSAEGTGVFSGYTF
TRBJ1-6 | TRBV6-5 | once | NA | TGTGCCACCGCAGTTGTAGGTTTCAGGGAGGAGTGGTCCCTCCACTTT | CATAVVGFREEWSLHF
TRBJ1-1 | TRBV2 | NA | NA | TGTGCCAGCAGGACGGATAGTGGCACTGAAGCTTTCTTT | CASRTDSGTEAFF
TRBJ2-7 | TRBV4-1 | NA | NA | TGCGCCAGCAGCCAAAAGCGGAGCTCCTACGAGCAGTACTTC | CASSQKRSSYEQYF
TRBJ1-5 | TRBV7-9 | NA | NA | TGTGCCAGCAGCTTAGGTGATGGCGGCAATCAGCCCCAGCATTTT | CASSLGDGGNQPQHF
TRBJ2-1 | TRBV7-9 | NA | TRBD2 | TGTGCCAGCAGCTTATCGGGCGGGGGTGGTGATGAGCAGTTCTTC | CASSLSGGGGDEQFF